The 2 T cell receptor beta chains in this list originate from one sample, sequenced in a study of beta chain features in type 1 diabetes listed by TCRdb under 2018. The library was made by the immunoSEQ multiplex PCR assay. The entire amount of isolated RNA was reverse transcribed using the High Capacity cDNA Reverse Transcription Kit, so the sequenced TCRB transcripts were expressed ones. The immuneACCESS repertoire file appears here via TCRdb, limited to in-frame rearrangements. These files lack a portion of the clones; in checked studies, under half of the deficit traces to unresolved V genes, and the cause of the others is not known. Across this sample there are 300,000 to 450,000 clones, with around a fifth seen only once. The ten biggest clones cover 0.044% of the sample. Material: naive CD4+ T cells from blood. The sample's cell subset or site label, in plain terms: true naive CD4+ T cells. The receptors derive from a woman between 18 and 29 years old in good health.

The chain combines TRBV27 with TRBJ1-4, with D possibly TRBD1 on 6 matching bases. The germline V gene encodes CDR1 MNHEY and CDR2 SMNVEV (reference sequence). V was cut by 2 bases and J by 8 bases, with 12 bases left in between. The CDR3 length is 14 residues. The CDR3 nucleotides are TGTGCCAGCAGTTTACAAGGGGGAAGGGAAAAACTGTTTTTT. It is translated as CASSLQGGREKLFF.

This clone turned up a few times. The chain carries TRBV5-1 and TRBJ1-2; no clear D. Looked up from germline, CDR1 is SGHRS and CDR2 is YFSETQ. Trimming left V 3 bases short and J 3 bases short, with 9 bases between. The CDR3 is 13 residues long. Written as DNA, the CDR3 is TGCGCCAGCAGCTCCGACGGAGACTATGGCTACACCTTC. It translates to CASSSDGDYGYTF.